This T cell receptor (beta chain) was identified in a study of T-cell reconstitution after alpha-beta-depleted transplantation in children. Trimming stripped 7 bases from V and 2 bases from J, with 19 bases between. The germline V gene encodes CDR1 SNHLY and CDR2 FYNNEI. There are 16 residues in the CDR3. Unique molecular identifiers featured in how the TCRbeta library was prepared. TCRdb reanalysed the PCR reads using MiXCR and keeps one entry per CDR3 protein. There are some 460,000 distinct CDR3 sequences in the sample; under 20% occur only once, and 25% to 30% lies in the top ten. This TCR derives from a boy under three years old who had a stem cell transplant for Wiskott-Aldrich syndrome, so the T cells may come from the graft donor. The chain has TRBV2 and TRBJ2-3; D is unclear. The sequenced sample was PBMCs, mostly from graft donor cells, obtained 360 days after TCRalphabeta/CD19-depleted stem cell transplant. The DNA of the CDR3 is TGTGCCAGCAAAAAACCTAGATTTAGGGACACAGATACGCAGTATTTT. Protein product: CASKKPRFRDTDTQYF.